This note documents a single T cell receptor (beta chain) sequence. The germline CDR1 and CDR2 sequences are SGHRS and YFSETQ. The CDR3 is 16 amino acids. Trimming at V came to 3 bases and at J to 4 bases, leaving 9 bases not matched to a gene. The sample belongs to a study of Ad26.COV2.S vaccination and SARS-CoV-2 variants. Sequencing used immunoSEQ multiplex PCR; TCRdb keeps in-frame clones, though not all of them. The sample yields about 680,000 clones, roughly 90% seen once. Treatment in this sample: around 19 received Ad26.COV2.S at low or high dose, single or two shots; about five received placebo; per-sample allocation not given. Samples were taken on day 63 after the first vaccine or placebo injection.

The receptor was isolated from a person aged 18 to 59 who received the Ad26.COV2.S COVID-19 vaccine or a placebo. Here the sequenced sample was peripheral blood, taken in a trial of Ad26.COV2.S vaccine versus placebo. The chain combines TRBV5-1 with TRBJ2-3, with 9 bases identical to TRBD2. The CDR3 loop is CASSSQGVAGADTQYF. The CDR3 DNA sequence: TGCGCCAGCAGCTCCCAGGGAGTAGCGGGAGCAGATACGCAGTATTTT.